This T cell receptor (beta chain) was identified in a study of blood T cell repertoires in COVID-19. Study overall: Material from acute and convalescent COVID-19 was sourced from the United States, Italy and Spain.

Deletions cut 3 bases from V and 6 bases from J, with 11 bases between. CDR3 length: 14 amino acids. The V gene's germline CDR1 is SGHTA and CDR2 FQGTGA. This clone has only one observation. Assay used: immunoSEQ multiplex PCR; TCRdb lists only in-frame clones, some missing. The data show more than 100,000 clones, with just under 80% seen just once and roughly 17% held by the top ten. This TCR was recovered from a man between 60 and 70 years old with active or convalescent COVID-19. The sample was peripheral blood. The V gene is TRBV7-3, the J gene TRBJ2-2; TRBD2 might be the D (6 bases). In DNA form, the CDR3 reads TGTGCCAGCAGCTTCGGGAGTAGGGCCGGGGAGCTGTTTTTT. Translation gives CASSFGSRAGELFF.